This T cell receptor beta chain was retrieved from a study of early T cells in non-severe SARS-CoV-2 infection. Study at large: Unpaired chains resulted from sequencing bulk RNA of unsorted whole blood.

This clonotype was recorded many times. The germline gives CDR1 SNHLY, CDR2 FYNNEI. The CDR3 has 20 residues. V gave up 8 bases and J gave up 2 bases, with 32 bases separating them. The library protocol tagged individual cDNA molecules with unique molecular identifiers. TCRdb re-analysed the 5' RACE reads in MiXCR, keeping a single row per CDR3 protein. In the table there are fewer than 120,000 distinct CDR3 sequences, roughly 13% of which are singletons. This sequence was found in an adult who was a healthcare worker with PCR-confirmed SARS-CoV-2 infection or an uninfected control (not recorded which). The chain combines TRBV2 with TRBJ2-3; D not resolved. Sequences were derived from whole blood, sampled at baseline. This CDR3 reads CASPASRVSHVPKVTDTQYF. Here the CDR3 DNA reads TGTGCCAGCCCCGCTTCTCGGGTCAGTCATGTCCCCAAAGTCACAGATACGCAGTATTTT.